This T cell receptor beta chain was recorded in a study of blood T cell repertoires in COVID-19. About the study: COVID-19 samples collected from the United States, Italy and Spain covered acute and convalescent phases. From T cells, B-cell-depleted T cells, or PBMCs came the material, which was cDNA or gDNA.

CDR3 length: 16 residues. Germline V gene sequence: CDR1 KGHSH, CDR2 LQKENI. The V and J ends lost 1 base and 8 bases respectively, with 17 bases between them. In the authors' workflow: Nucleated cell counts were estimated from reference gene primer amplification. Profiling relied on immunoSEQ multiplex PCR, and the TCRdb table lists in-frame clones only, not all of them. V and J calls and clone size are those listed in that table; D and trimming were worked out from the DNA. Of some 170,000 clones detected, roughly 80% appear once; the ten largest clones hold approximately 3%. The sequence was collected from a man aged 65 to 85 with acute or convalescent COVID-19. Specimen: peripheral blood. V and J are TRBV18 and TRBJ1-4; D not certain. The CDR3 spells CASSPLGGGSQEKLFF. CDR3 nucleotide sequence: TGTGCCAGCTCACCACTGGGTGGAGGATCCCAAGAAAAACTGTTTTTT. Filled out from reference TRBV18 and TRBJ1-4, the complete variable domain reads NAGVMQNPRHLVRRRGQEARLRCSPMKGHSHVYWYRQLPEEGLKFMVYLQKENIIDESGMPKERFSAEFPKEGPSILRIQQVVRGDSAAYFCASSPLGGGSQEKLFFGSGTQLSVL.